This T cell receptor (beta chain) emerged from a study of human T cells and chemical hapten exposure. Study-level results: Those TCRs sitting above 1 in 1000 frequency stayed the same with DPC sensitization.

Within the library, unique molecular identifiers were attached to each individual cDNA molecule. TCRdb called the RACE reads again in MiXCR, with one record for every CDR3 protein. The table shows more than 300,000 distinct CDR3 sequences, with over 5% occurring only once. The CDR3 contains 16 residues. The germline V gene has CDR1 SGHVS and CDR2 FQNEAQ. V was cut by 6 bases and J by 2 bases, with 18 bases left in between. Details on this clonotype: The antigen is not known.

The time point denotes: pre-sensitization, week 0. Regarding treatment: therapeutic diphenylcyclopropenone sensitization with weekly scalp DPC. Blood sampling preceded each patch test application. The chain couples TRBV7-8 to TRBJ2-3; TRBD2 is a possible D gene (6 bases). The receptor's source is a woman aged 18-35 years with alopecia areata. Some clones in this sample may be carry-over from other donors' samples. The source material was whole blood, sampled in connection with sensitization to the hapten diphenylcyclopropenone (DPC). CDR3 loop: CASSVGYAGTTDTQYF. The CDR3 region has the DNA TGTGCCAGCAGTGTAGGCTATGCGGGGACCACAGATACGCAGTATTTT.